A selection of T cell receptor beta chains follows, all from one sample in a study of blood T cells in healthy people across ages. TCRdb analysed the 5' RACE reads with MiXCR anew, one entry per CDR3 protein. The sample has 550,000 to 750,000 distinct CDR3 sequences, under 25% seen once. The specimen was blood. These TCRs come from a man in his 70s in good health. Both conserved end residues are part of each CDR3. The order of the fields is J gene, V gene, clone size, D gene, CDR3 DNA, CDR3 protein. A D gene is named only where the DNA matches it firmly. A clone size is listed for some rows: how often the clone was seen (once, few, many), or a class if it is expanded.

TRBJ1-1 TRBV18 . . TGTGCCAGCTCACCCACCCAGGAGGCAAGGGGCGCTGAAGCTTTCTTT CASSPTQEARGAEAFF
TRBJ2-3 TRBV5-1 many . TGCGCCAGCGGGCCCGACCGCTTGGATACGCAGTATTTT CASGPDRLDTQYF
TRBJ2-5 TRBV5-1 many . TGCGCCAGCAGCAAGGGACTTCAAGAGACCCAGTACTTC CASSKGLQETQYF
TRBJ1-2 TRBV30 few . TGTGCCTGCCCCGTCTGGGGTAGCGCCTATGGCTACACCTTC CACPVWGSAYGYTF
TRBJ2-1 TRBV3-1 . . TGTGCCAGCAGCCAGGAATCTAGTATCTCCTACAATGAGCAGTTCTTC CASSQESSISYNEQFF
TRBJ2-1 TRBV12-5 few . TGTGCTAGTGGTCCTGAGACTGCCCTCGGCTCCTACAATGAGCAGTTCTTC CASGPETALGSYNEQFF
TRBJ1-1 TRBV20-1 many TRBD1 TGCAGTGCTAACCCGCAGGGGGCTAGGAGCACTGAAGCTTTCTTT CSANPQGARSTEAFF
TRBJ2-1 TRBV6-4 . TRBD2 TGTGCCAGCAGTCCCGGGACTAGCTACAAGGAGCAGTTCTTC CASSPGTSYKEQFF
TRBJ2-7 TRBV2 . . TGTGCCAGCGGTACTAGCCCCTACGAGCAGTACTTC CASGTSPYEQYF
TRBJ1-1 TRBV7-9 many . TGTGCCAGCAGGGAGGATGTCGCTGAAGCTTTCTTT CASREDVAEAFF
TRBJ2-1 TRBV11-1 few TRBD2 TGTGCCAGCAGCCCCCGTGAAGTAGCGGGATATCGGGAGCAGTTCTTC CASSPREVAGYREQFF
TRBJ1-4 TRBV7-8 few . TGTGCCAGCAGCTTAGTTACCGGGACGACACCTAGTAATGAAAAACTGTTTTTT CASSLVTGTTPSNEKLFF
TRBJ2-1 TRBV12-3/TRBV12-4 few . TGTGCCAGCAGTTTAACCTCAACCCACTACAATGAGCAGTTCTTC CASSLTSTHYNEQFF
TRBJ2-5 TRBV5-4 . . TGTGCCAGCAGCGGACGGGCAGGGGAGACCCAGTACTTC CASSGRAGETQYF
TRBJ1-3 TRBV7-9 few . TGTGCCAGCAGCTATACAGGCACCGACTCTGGAAACACCATATATTTT CASSYTGTDSGNTIYF
TRBJ1-6 TRBV7-9 few . TGTGCCAGCAGCTCCCCAGGACAGCAGTATTCACCCCTCCACTTT CASSSPGQQYSPLHF
TRBJ2-7 TRBV12-3/TRBV12-4 few . TGTGCCAGCAGTTTTAGACGGGCCCAGAGGCGGGTCGAGCAGTACTTC CASSFRRAQRRVEQYF
TRBJ2-5 TRBV30 . . TGTGCCTGGAGTCGGGCAGGAGCAGAGACCCAGTACTTC CAWSRAGAETQYF
TRBJ2-5 TRBV28 . . TGTGCCAGCAGTTCCCAGCGGTACTCGGGGGAGACCCAGTACTTC CASSSQRYSGETQYF
TRBJ2-1 TRBV28 . TRBD2 TGTGCCAGCAGTTTACTTAGCGGGAGGGCCGGCTACAATGAGCAGTTCTTC CASSLLSGRAGYNEQFF
TRBJ2-1 TRBV28 few TRBD2 TGTGCCAGCAGCACCCCTAGCGGCCCACCCCGGGATGAGCAGTTCTTC CASSTPSGPPRDEQFF
TRBJ1-3 TRBV6-1 . TRBD1 TGTGCCAGCAACAGTGCGGGACAGGGGCAAACCATATATTTT CASNSAGQGQTIYF
TRBJ2-2 TRBV7-2 . . TGTGCCAGCAGCTTAGCGGCAGCAGACACCGGGGAGCTGTTTTTT CASSLAAADTGELFF
TRBJ2-1 TRBV28 few . TGTGCCAGCAGCGATTTCCCGCATGAGCAGTTCTTC CASSDFPHEQFF
TRBJ1-1 TRBV4-3 . TRBD1 TGCGCCAGCAGCCAAGGCAGGGGGTTCGCTGAAGCTTTCTTT CASSQGRGFAEAFF
TRBJ2-1 TRBV20-1 few TRBD2 TGCAGTGCTGAGGGCGGGAGGGACTCCTACAATGAGCAGTTCTTC CSAEGGRDSYNEQFF
TRBJ2-1 TRBV5-1 . TRBD2 TGCGCCAGCAGCGAAGGGACTAGCGGGACCAATGAGCAGTTCTTC CASSEGTSGTNEQFF